This T cell receptor (beta chain) was recorded in a study of blood T cell repertoires in COVID-19. Study-wide background: Nucleic acid was either cDNA or gDNA, and it came from T cells, B-cell-depleted T cells, or PBMCs.

Followed over time, Seattle patients had been enrolled while infection was active. This clone was observed a handful of times. In the original processing: How many nucleated cells were present was estimated from reference gene primer amplification. Some clones are missing from TCRdb's copy, which holds only in-frame ones; the method was immunoSEQ multiplex PCR. V, J and clone size reflect that table, while D and trimming were determined from the DNA. The sample includes 350,000 to 400,000 clones, approximately 86% of them seen just once. The CDR3 runs 17 residues. V gave up 0 bases and J gave up 2 bases; unmatched junction bases: 3. The germline V gene has CDR1 LNHNV and CDR2 YYDKDF (reference sequence).

The chain uses TRBV15 and TRBJ2-2, with 10 bases aligning to TRBD2. This receptor was taken from a woman aged 55-69 years with COVID-19, enrolled during active disease. Sequences were obtained from peripheral blood. CDR3 residues: CATSREASGGNTGELFF. CDR3 nucleotides: TGTGCCACCAGCAGAGAGGCTAGCGGGGGTAACACCGGGGAGCTGTTTTTT.